This T cell receptor (beta chain) is from a study of T cell responses to AZD1222 COVID-19 vaccine. About this clone: No antigen is known for it.

The CDR3 spans 11 residues. Trimming removed 1 base from V and 7 bases from J, with 4 bases in between. CDR1 is SGHVS, CDR2 FNYEAQ, per germline. Findings and limits, study-wide: Repertoires were obtained only post-peak T cell response.

Repertoires were generated with immunoSEQ multiplex PCR, while TCRdb's copy carries only in-frame clones and drops some. This sample carries about 100,000 clones, around 90% of them seen once, and the ten largest clones take approximately 1.7%. The specimen was peripheral blood, collected on day 0 of AZD1222 vaccination. The chain uses TRBV7-6 and TRBJ1-2, with no clear D. This TCR was recovered from an adult in good health. The CDR3 DNA follows: TGTGCCAGCAGCTTAGGGTCTGGCTACACCTTC. This codes for CASSLGSGYTF.